This T cell receptor beta chain was found in a study of T cell responses to AZD1222 COVID-19 vaccine. Study-wide results and limits: Unmutated variant regions are reportedly the target of nearly half of TCRs that are spike-specific. None of the repertoires were sampled until the peak T cell response had passed.

As for this clone: What it recognizes is unknown.

The V and J ends lost 8 bases and 0 bases, in that order; junction bases with no gene match: 2. The CDR3 sequence is 14 residues long. Germline V gene data show CDR1 as MNHEY and CDR2 as SVGAGI. Some clones are missing from TCRdb's copy, which holds only in-frame ones; the method was immunoSEQ multiplex PCR. Counted here are more than 60,000 clones, roughly 87% occurring once; the ten biggest clones make up 17%. The clonotype originates from an adult in good health. The V gene is TRBV6-5, the J gene TRBJ2-3, with 10 positions matching TRBD2. The sample was peripheral blood, taken on day 0 of AZD1222 vaccination. The CDR3 loop reads CASSGLASTDTQYF. CDR3 nucleotides: TGTGCCAGCTCGGGACTAGCGAGCACAGATACGCAGTATTTT.